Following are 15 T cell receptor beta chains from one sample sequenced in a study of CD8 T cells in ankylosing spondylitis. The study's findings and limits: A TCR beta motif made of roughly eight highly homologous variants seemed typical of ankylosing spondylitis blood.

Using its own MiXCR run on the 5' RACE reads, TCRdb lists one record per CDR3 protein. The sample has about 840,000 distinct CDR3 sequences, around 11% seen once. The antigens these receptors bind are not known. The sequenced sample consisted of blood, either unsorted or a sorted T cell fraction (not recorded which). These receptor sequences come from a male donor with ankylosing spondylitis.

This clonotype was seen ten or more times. The chain's CDR3 is CASSLGQHYGYTF. The CDR3 nucleotides read TGCGCCAGCAGCTTGGGGCAGCACTATGGCTACACCTTC. The chain is built from TRBV5-1 and TRBJ1-2; D gene ambiguous. The CDR3 extends over 13 amino acids. CDR1 and CDR2 from the germline V gene are SGHRS and YFSETQ. Deletions cut 0 bases from V and 3 bases from J, with 6 bases between.

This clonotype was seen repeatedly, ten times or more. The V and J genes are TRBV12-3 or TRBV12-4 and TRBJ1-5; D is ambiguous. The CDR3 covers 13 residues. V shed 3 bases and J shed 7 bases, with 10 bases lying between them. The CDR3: CASSFGLEQPQHF. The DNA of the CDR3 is TGTGCCAGCAGTTTCGGGTTGGAACAGCCCCAGCATTTT.

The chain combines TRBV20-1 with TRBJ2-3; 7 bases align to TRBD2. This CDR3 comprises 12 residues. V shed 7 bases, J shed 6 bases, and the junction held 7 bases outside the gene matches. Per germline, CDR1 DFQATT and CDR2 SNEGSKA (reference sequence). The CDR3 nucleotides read TGCAGTGGTCTTTGGGGGGGGGATACGCAGTATTTT. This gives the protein CSGLWGGDTQYF.

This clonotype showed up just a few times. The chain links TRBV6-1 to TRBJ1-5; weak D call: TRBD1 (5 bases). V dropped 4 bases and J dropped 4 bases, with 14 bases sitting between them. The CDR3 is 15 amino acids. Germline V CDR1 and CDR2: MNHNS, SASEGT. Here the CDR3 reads CASSGPGTRNQPQHF. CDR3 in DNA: TGTGCCAGCAGTGGACCGGGGACGCGGAATCAGCCCCAGCATTTT.

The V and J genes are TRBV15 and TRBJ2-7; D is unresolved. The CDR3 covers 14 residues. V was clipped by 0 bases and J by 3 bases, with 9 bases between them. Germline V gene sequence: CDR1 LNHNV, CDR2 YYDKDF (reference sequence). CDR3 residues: CATSRDLEGYEQYF. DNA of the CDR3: TGTGCCACCAGCAGAGATTTAGAAGGCTACGAGCAGTACTTC. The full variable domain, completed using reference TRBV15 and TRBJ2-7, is DAMVIQNPRYQVTQFGKPVTLSCSQTLNHNVMYWYQQKSSQAPKLLFHYYDKDFNNEADTPDNFQSRRPNTSFCFLDIRSPGLGDTAMYLCATSRDLEGYEQYFGPGTRLTVT.

CDR3 protein: CASSGYRASGGPQGETQYF. As DNA, the CDR3 is TGTGCCAGCAGTGGTTATCGGGCTAGCGGGGGACCTCAGGGAGAGACCCAGTACTTC. The chain has TRBV28 and TRBJ2-5; 10 nucleotides match TRBD2. This CDR3 spans 19 amino acids. Germline V CDR1 and CDR2: MDHEN, SYDVKM. The trim removed 5 bases at V and 4 bases at J, leaving 19 bases unmatched.

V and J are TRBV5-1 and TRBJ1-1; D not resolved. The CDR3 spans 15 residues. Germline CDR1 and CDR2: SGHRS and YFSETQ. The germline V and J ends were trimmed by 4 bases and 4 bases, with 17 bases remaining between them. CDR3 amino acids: CASSQTTSLGTEAFF. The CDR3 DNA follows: TGCGCCAGCAGCCAGACGACCTCATTAGGCACTGAAGCTTTCTTT.

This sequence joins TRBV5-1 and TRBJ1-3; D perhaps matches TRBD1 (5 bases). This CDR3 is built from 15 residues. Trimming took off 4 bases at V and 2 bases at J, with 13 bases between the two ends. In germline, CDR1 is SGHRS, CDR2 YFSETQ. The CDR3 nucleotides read TGCGCCAGCAGCAGCTTGGGGGGTCCTGGAAACACCATATATTTT. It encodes CASSSLGGPGNTIYF.

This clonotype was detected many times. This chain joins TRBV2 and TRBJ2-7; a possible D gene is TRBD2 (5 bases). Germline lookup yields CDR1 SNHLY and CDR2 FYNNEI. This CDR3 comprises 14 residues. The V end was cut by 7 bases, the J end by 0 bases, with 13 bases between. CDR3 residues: CASTLSGSSYEQYF. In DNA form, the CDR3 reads TGTGCCAGCACACTAAGCGGAAGCTCCTACGAGCAGTACTTC.

CDR3 region: CASRTRLGVNTGELFF. The DNA of the CDR3 is TGTGCCAGCCGTACCCGGTTGGGGGTGAACACCGGGGAGCTGTTTTTT. The rearrangement links TRBV27 to TRBJ2-2, with D perhaps assigned TRBD1 or TRBD2 (5 bases each). V lost 8 bases to trimming and J lost 1 base, with 17 bases between them. The CDR3 is 16 amino acids. Germline V CDR1 and CDR2: MNHEY, SMNVEV (reference sequence).

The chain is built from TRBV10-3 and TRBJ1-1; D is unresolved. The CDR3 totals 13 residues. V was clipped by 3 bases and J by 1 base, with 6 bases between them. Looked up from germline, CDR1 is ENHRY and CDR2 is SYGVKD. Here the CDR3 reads CAISEGGNTEAFF. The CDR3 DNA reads TGTGCCATCAGTGAAGGTGGGAACACTGAAGCTTTCTTT.

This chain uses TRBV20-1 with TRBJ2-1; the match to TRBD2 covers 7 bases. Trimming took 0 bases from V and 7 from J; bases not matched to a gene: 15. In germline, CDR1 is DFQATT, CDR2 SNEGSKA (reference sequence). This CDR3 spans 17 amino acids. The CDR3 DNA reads TGCAGTGCTAGAGATAACTCAAGAGGGAGGGCCCGAAATGAGCAGTTCTTC. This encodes CSARDNSRGRARNEQFF.

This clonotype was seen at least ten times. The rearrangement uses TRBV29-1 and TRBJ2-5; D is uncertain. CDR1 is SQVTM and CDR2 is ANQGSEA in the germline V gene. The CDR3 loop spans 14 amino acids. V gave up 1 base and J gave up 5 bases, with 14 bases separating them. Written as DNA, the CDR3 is TGCAGCGTTGAAGTACGGCCATTAACGGAGACCCAGTACTTC. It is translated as CSVEVRPLTETQYF.

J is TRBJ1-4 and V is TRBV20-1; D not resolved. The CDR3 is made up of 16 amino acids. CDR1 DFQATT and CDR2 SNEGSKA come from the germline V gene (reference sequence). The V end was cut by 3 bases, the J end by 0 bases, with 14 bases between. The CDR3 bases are TGCAGTGCTAGGAGTGCCAGGACGCCAACTAATGAAAAACTGTTTTTT. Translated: CSARSARTPTNEKLFF.

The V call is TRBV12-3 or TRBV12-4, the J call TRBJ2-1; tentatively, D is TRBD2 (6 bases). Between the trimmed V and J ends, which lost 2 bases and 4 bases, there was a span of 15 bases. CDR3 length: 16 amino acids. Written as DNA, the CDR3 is TGTGCCAGCAGTTTAATCGCTAGCGACCTATACAATGAGCAGTTCTTC. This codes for CASSLIASDLYNEQFF.